Presented here are 21 T cell receptor beta chains from one specimen sequenced in a study of blood T cell repertoires in COVID-19. The table came from immunoSEQ multiplex PCR; TCRdb's copy has only in-frame clones and leaves some out. The table lists over 150,000 clones, more than 85% of them singletons. The sample taken for sequencing was peripheral blood. Receptors were obtained from a man aged 45-60 years with acute or convalescent COVID-19.

The rearrangement joins TRBV6-6 to TRBJ2-1; a possible D gene is TRBD1 (6 bases). CDR3 length equals 16 residues. Germline V gives CDR1 MNHNY, CDR2 SVGAGI (reference sequence). V was pared by 6 bases and J by 7 bases, with 22 bases between. The CDR3 region is CASRHRWDTTANEQFF. CDR3 DNA: TGTGCCAGCAGGCACCGTTGGGACACGACGGCTAATGAGCAGTTCTTC.

The rearrangement joins TRBV27 to TRBJ2-1; TRBD2 agrees at 12 bases. The CDR3 contains 15 residues. V lost 7 bases to trimming and J lost 7 bases; unmatched junction nucleotides: 8. Germline-derived CDR1 and CDR2 are MNHEY and SMNVEV (reference sequence). In nucleotides, the CDR3 is TGTGCCAGCACCCGACTAGCGGGAGTTGGTAATGAGCAGTTCTTC. As protein: CASTRLAGVGNEQFF.

The chain couples TRBV14 to TRBJ2-7; the match to TRBD1 covers 7 bases. Looked up from germline, CDR1 is SGHDN and CDR2 is FVKESK. This CDR3 spans 16 amino acids. Germline trimming cut 2 bases from V and 2 bases from J; bases unmatched to any gene: 9. The CDR3 region is CASSQINRGGTYEQYF. CDR3 DNA: TGTGCCAGCAGCCAAATTAACAGGGGTGGGACCTACGAGCAGTACTTC.

This chain joins TRBV19 and TRBJ2-5, with 9 bases fitting TRBD2. Germline-derived CDR1 and CDR2 are LNHDA and SQIVND (reference sequence). The CDR3 spans 19 residues. With V trimmed by 4 bases and J by 3 bases, 18 bases remained unmatched. CDR3 nucleotides: TGTGCCAGTAGTACCCATCTAGCGGGAAGGTTCGATGGCAAAGAGACCCAGTACTTC. Translating it yields CASSTHLAGRFDGKETQYF.

This sequence joins TRBV11-3 and TRBJ2-1, with 8 bases that match TRBD2. The trim removed 1 base at V and 2 bases at J, leaving 1 base unmatched. The length of the CDR3 is 15 residues. Looked up from germline, CDR1 is SGHNT and CDR2 is YENEEA. Here the CDR3 DNA reads TGTGCCAGCAGCTTAGCGGGAGGGCCCTACAATGAGCAGTTCTTC. Protein sequence: CASSLAGGPYNEQFF.

The chain links TRBV23-1 to TRBJ2-3; 10 bases align to TRBD1. TRBV23-1 is known as an ORF, though its function is uncertain. This CDR3 region has 19 residues. Unmatched junction bases numbered 15, after V lost 4 bases and J lost 2 bases. The chain's CDR3 is CASSRGTGDPTNITDTQYF. Written as DNA, the CDR3 is TGCGCCAGCAGTCGGGGGACAGGGGATCCCACCAACATCACAGATACGCAGTATTTT.

The genes are TRBV6-5 and TRBJ2-1; D ambiguous. Trimming took off 0 bases at V and 5 bases at J, with 8 bases between the two ends. Germline V gives CDR1 MNHEY, CDR2 SVGAGI. This CDR3 has 14 amino acids. The CDR3 reads CASSYSGAHNEQFF. DNA of the CDR3: TGTGCCAGCAGTTACTCGGGCGCCCACAATGAGCAGTTCTTC.

The chain couples TRBV27 to TRBJ2-2; D is possibly TRBD2 (6 bases). V lost 6 bases, J lost 4 bases, and 18 bases lay in between. The CDR3 spans 16 residues. The germline CDR1 and CDR2 sequences are MNHEY and SMNVEV (reference sequence). The CDR3 DNA reads TGTGCCAGCAGCCCGAGCGGGCTCGGGGTCACCGGGGAGCTGTTTTTT. This gives the protein CASSPSGLGVTGELFF.

V and J are TRBV3-1 (or the pseudogene TRBV3-2) and TRBJ1-1; D not certain. V shed 4 bases and J shed 5 bases, with 14 bases lying between them. CDR1 is LGHDT, CDR2 YNNKEL, per germline (reference sequence). CDR3 length: 14 residues. CDR3 sequence: CASSLDYLGTEAFF. CDR3 sequence (DNA): TGTGCCAGCAGCCTGGACTACTTGGGGACTGAAGCTTTCTTT.

The chain carries TRBV6-5 and TRBJ1-5; 7 bases line up with TRBD1. Germline-derived CDR1 and CDR2 are MNHEY and SVGAGI. The CDR3 runs 14 residues. V shed 6 bases and J 4 bases; nucleotides not matched to a gene: 6. The CDR3 coding sequence is TGTGCCAGCAGCCTAACAGGGGATAATCAGCCCCAGCATTTT. It yields the protein CASSLTGDNQPQHF.

CDR3 DNA: TGCGCCAGCAGCCAAGGGACAGGGGGTTCCTACGAGCAGTACTTC. This codes for CASSQGTGGSYEQYF. The chain has TRBV4-1 and TRBJ2-7; 10 bases line up with TRBD1. Germline CDR1 reads MGHRA; CDR2 reads YSYEKL. This CDR3 is 15 amino acids long. The junction had 1 base not matched to a gene; V was cut back by 1 base and J by 1 base.

The genes are TRBV10-3 and TRBJ1-1; tentative D call: TRBD1 (5 bases). CDR1 and CDR2 (germline): ENHRY, SYGVKD. The V end was cut by 4 bases, the J end by 7 bases, with 10 bases between. The CDR3 consists of 12 residues. CDR3 residues: CAISGRVGEAFF. The CDR3 bases are TGTGCCATCAGTGGCAGGGTTGGTGAAGCTTTCTTT.

The rearrangement links TRBV19 to TRBJ1-4, with D perhaps TRBD1 (6 bases). The germline gives CDR1 LNHDA, CDR2 SQIVND (reference sequence). CDR3 length: 13 residues. Trimming took off 7 bases at V and 7 bases at J, with 13 bases between the two ends. The CDR3 protein is CASTTGPSEKLFF. CDR3 bases: TGTGCCAGTACTACAGGGCCGAGTGAAAAACTGTTTTTT.

This clone showed up just once. This chain joins TRBV10-3 and TRBJ1-5, with D possibly matching TRBD1 (6 bases). Germline V lookup: CDR1 ENHRY, CDR2 SYGVKD. V shed 6 bases and J shed 1 base, with 13 bases lying between them. The CDR3 consists of 15 residues. DNA of the CDR3: TGTGCCATCAGCCAGGGACAACCAAGCAATCAGCCCCAGCATTTT. Protein product: CAISQGQPSNQPQHF.

This chain uses TRBV7-3 with TRBJ2-2, with 7 bases matching TRBD2. The trim removed 2 bases at V and 5 bases at J, leaving 11 bases unmatched. Germline V gene data show CDR1 as SGHTA and CDR2 as FQGTGA. The CDR3 runs 17 residues. CDR3 in amino acids: CASSLSPSGGRTGELFF. The CDR3 nucleotides are TGTGCCAGCAGCTTATCCCCTAGCGGAGGCCGAACCGGGGAGCTGTTTTTT.

This chain joins TRBV19 and TRBJ1-2; 7 bases agree with TRBD1. Germline V gene sequence: CDR1 LNHDA, CDR2 SQIVND (reference sequence). Losses at the gene ends were 7 bases for V and 5 bases for J; bases not matched to a gene: 7. This CDR3 has 13 residues. CDR3 region: CASNDRAGYGYTF. CDR3 DNA sequence: TGTGCCAGTAACGACAGGGCGGGGTATGGCTACACCTTC. The full variable domain, its missing parts supplied by reference TRBV19 and TRBJ1-2, is DGGITQSPKYLFRKEGQNVTLSCEQNLNHDAMYWYRQDPGQGLRLIYYSQIVNDFQKGDIAEGYSVSREKKESFPLTVTSAQKNPTAFYLCASNDRAGYGYTFGSGTRLTVV.

This clone was detected once. V gene TRBV15 combines with J gene TRBJ2-2, with D perhaps TRBD2 (6 bases). The CDR3 sequence is 15 residues long. Germline lookup yields CDR1 LNHNV and CDR2 YYDKDF (reference sequence). The V and J ends lost 3 bases and 6 bases respectively, with 14 bases between them. CDR3 nucleotide sequence: TGTGCCACCAGCAGGGTCAGCGGGCGGGCCGGGGAGCTGTTTTTT. This gives the protein CATSRVSGRAGELFF.

The V gene is TRBV4-1, the J gene TRBJ1-6; no reliable D call. V was clipped by 5 bases and J by 0 bases, with 17 bases between them. Germline V gene data show CDR1 as MGHRA and CDR2 as YSYEKL. The CDR3 sequence is 18 residues long. The CDR3 coding sequence is TGCGCCAGCAGCTCCAGTTCGGGAATGAGCTCCTATAATTCACCCCTCCACTTT. Its translation is CASSSSSGMSSYNSPLHF.

The rearrangement links TRBV9 to TRBJ1-1; TRBD1 aligns across 7 bases. CDR1 and CDR2 from the germline V gene are SGDLS and YYNGEE. With V trimmed by 7 bases and J by 1 base, 7 bases remained unmatched. This CDR3 region has 14 residues. CDR3 bases: TGTGCCAGCGGACACGGGACAGCGAACACTGAAGCTTTCTTT. It specifies CASGHGTANTEAFF.

This clone was seen once. The rearrangement joins TRBV4-1 to TRBJ2-1, with D uncertain. CDR3 length: 16 residues. Per the germline V gene, CDR1 is MGHRA and CDR2 is YSYEKL. V was pared by 0 bases and J by 4 bases, with 13 bases between. DNA of the CDR3: TGCGCCAGCAGCCAAGATGCACGGGTCTCATACAATGAGCAGTTCTTC. Amino acid sequence: CASSQDARVSYNEQFF.

The rearrangement uses TRBV10-3 and TRBJ2-3, with 11 bases aligning to TRBD2. This CDR3 spans 14 amino acids. Trimming took 8 bases from V and 2 from J; bases not matched to a gene: 3. CDR1 is ENHRY and CDR2 is SYGVKD in the germline V gene. CDR3 sequence: CAIDSGRATDTQYF. The DNA for the CDR3 is TGTGCCATCGATAGCGGGAGGGCCACAGATACGCAGTATTTT.